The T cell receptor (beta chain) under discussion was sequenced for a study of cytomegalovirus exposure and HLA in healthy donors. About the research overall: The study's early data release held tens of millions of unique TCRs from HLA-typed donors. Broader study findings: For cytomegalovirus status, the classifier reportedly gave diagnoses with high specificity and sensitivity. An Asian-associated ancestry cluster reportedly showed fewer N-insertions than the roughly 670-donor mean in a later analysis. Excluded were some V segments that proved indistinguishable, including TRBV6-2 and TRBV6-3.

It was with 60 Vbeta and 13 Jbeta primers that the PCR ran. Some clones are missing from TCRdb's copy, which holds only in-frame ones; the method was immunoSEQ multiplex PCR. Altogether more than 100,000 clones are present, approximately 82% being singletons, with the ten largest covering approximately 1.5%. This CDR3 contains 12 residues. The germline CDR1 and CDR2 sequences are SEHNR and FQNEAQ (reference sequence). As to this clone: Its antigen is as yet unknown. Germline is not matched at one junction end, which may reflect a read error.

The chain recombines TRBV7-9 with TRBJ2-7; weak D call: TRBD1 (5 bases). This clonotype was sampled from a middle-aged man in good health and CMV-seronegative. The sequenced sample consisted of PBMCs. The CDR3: CSSSHQGYEQYF. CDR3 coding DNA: TGTTCCAGCAGCCATCAGGGTTACGAGCAGTACTTC. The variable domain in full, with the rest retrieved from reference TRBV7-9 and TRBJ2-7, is DTGVSQNPRHKITKRGQNVTFRCDPISEHNRLYWYRQTLGQGPEFLTYFQNEAQLEKSRLLSDRFSAERPKGSFSTLEIQRTEQGDSAMYLCSSSHQGYEQYFGPGTRLTVT.